This T cell receptor (beta chain) was retrieved from a study of blood T cells in healthy people across ages. V gave up 6 bases and J gave up 4 bases, with 16 bases separating them. Looked up from germline, CDR1 is MNHEY and CDR2 is SVGAGI. This CDR3 contains 15 residues. Primers used in a second PCR of about 6 to 12 cycles were a sample-barcoded 5' primer and a J-beta primer mix. TCRdb processed the 5' RACE reads anew with MiXCR; each CDR3 protein has one entry. Among about 620,000 distinct CDR3 sequences listed, 52% were seen once. The J gene is TRBJ2-1, the V gene TRBV6-5, with D possibly matching TRBD2 (7 bases). The receptor was isolated from a woman of 80 years or more in good health. Input material: blood. The CDR3 DNA reads TGTGCCAGCAGCCGGGGGGCGGGAGCATACAATGAGCAGTTCTTC. As protein: CASSRGAGAYNEQFF.